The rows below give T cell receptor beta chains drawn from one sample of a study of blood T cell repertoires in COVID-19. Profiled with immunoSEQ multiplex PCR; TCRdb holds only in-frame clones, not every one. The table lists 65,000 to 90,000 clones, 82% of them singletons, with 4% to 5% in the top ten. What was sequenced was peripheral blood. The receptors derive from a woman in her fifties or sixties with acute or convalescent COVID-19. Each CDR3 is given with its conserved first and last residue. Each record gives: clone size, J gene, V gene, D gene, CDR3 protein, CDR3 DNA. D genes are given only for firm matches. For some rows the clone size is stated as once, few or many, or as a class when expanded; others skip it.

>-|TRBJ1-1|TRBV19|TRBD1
CASSKDRDIGAFF
TGTGCCAGTAGTAAGGACAGGGACATCGGAGCTTTCTTT
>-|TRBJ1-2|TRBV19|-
CASSALDRTNYGYTF
TGTGCCAGTAGTGCCCTGGACAGAACTAACTATGGCTACACCTTC
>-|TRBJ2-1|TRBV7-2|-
CASSLGPSGEQFF
TGTGCCAGCAGCTTAGGACCAAGCGGAGAGCAGTTCTTC
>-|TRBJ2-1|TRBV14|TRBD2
CASRLSGSPYNEQFF
TGTGCCAGCAGGCTTAGCGGGAGTCCGTACAATGAGCAGTTCTTC
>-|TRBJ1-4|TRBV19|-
CASSMSETNEKLFF
TGTGCCAGTAGTATGTCAGAAACTAATGAAAAACTGTTTTTT
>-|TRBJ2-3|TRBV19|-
CASKDSSSTDTQYF
TGTGCCAGTAAGGACAGCTCCTCCACAGATACGCAGTATTTT
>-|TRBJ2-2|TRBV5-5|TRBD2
CASSLSGGALTGELFF
TGTGCCAGCAGCCTTAGCGGGGGGGCCCTCACCGGGGAGCTGTTTTTT
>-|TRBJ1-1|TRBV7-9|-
CASSWDLGNTEAFF
TGTGCCAGCAGCTGGGACTTGGGGAACACTGAAGCTTTCTTT
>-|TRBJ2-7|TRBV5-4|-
CASSFNGRGTYF
TGTGCCAGCAGCTTCAATGGACGGGGGACGTACTTC
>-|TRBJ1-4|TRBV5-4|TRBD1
CASSPTGSATNEKLFF
TGTGCCAGCAGCCCGACAGGGAGTGCGACTAATGAAAAACTGTTTTTT
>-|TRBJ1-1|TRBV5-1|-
CASSETGTSPTEAFF
TGCGCCAGCAGTGAAACCGGGACATCACCCACTGAAGCTTTCTTT
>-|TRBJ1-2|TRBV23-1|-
CASSHKPGGDYGYTF
TGCGCCAGCAGTCACAAACCGGGGGGCGACTATGGCTACACCTTC
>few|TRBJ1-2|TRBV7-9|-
CASSLADGGASGYTF
TGTGCCAGCAGCTTAGCGGATGGGGGGGCGAGTGGCTACACCTTC
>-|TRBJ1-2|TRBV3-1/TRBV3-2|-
CASSPTRVYGYTF
TGTGCCAGCAGCCCTACGCGGGTCTATGGCTACACCTTC
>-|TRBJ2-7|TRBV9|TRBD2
CASSTLAGPALEQYF
TGTGCCAGCAGCACCCTAGCGGGACCAGCTCTCGAGCAGTACTTC
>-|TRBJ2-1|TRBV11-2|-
CASSFDSASSYNEQFF
TGTGCCAGCAGCTTCGACAGCGCAAGCTCCTACAATGAGCAGTTCTTC
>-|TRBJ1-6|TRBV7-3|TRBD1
CASSSGQVNSPLHF
TGTGCCAGCAGCTCGGGACAGGTCAACTCACCCCTCCACTTT
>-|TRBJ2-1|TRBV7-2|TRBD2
CASSSTGTRYEQFF
TGTGCCAGCAGCTCGACCGGGACTAGATATGAGCAGTTCTTC
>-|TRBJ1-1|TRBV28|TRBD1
CASRLNRDRIEAFF
TGTGCCAGCAGGCTTAACAGGGACAGAATTGAAGCTTTCTTT